These 32 T cell receptor beta chains share one sample of origin, sequenced in a study of cytomegalovirus exposure and HLA in healthy donors. The PCR employed 60 Vbeta primers together with 13 Jbeta primers. Repertoires were generated with immunoSEQ multiplex PCR, while TCRdb's copy carries only in-frame clones and drops some. The data contain over 100,000 clones, just under 70% of them singletons. Sequenced input: PBMCs. Every receptor here comes from a man between 25 and 39 years old in good health and CMV-seropositive.

The chain has TRBV25-1 and TRBJ1-2, with D unresolved. The germline gives CDR1 MGHDK, CDR2 SYGVNS. The CDR3 runs 14 residues. The ends were cut back, 2 bases at V and 4 bases at J, with 11 bases in the middle. CDR3 region: CASSEPGSSYGYTF. CDR3 DNA sequence: TGTGCCAGCAGTGAACCGGGAAGTAGCTATGGCTACACCTTC.

This clone appeared a single time. This chain joins TRBV6-6 and TRBJ1-2; 7 nucleotides align to TRBD1. This CDR3 has 13 amino acids. The germline CDR1 and CDR2 sequences are MNHNY and SVGAGI (reference sequence). Germline trimming cut 10 bases from V and 0 bases from J; bases unmatched to any gene: 5. As DNA, the CDR3 is TGTGCCACCACAACAGGGGCTAACTATGGCTACACCTTC. Encoded protein: CATTTGANYGYTF.

The J gene is TRBJ2-1, the V gene TRBV14, with a weak D call TRBD2 (5 bases). The germline V gene encodes CDR1 SGHDN and CDR2 FVKESK. The V and J ends lost 3 bases and 0 bases respectively, with 9 bases between them. This CDR3 is 15 amino acids long. The CDR3 coding sequence is TGTGCCAGCAGCCAGGGTCGGGGCTCCTACAATGAGCAGTTCTTC. Translated: CASSQGRGSYNEQFF.

The CDR3 bases are TGTGCCAGCAGCACGGGACAGACCACAACTAATGAAAAACTGTTTTTT. It yields the protein CASSTGQTTTNEKLFF. V usage is TRBV27 and J usage is TRBJ1-4; TRBD1 agrees at 7 bases. The germline CDR1 and CDR2 sequences are MNHEY and SMNVEV (reference sequence). This CDR3 region has 16 residues. With 6 bases clipped from V and 0 bases from J, the junction kept 7 bases outside the gene matches.

This clone appeared once. V and J are TRBV30 and TRBJ1-1; D remains unclear. The V and J ends lost 3 bases and 10 bases respectively, with 18 bases between them. CDR1 and CDR2 (germline): GTSNPN, SVGIG (reference sequence). The length of the CDR3 is 13 residues. The CDR3, as DNA: TGTGCCTGGAGATGGTTGGAGGGAAGTGCAGCTTTCTTT. Amino acid sequence: CAWRWLEGSAAFF.

This clone was counted only a few times. The CDR3 protein is CAWRGTGNQPQHF. The CDR3 DNA sequence: TGTGCCTGGAGGGGGACAGGGAATCAGCCCCAGCATTTT. The chain employs TRBV30 and TRBJ1-5, with 9 bases fitting TRBD1. Per germline, CDR1 GTSNPN and CDR2 SVGIG (reference sequence). Trimming at V came to 3 bases and at J to 4 bases, leaving 1 base not matched to a gene. The CDR3 covers 13 residues.

In nucleotides, the CDR3 is TGTGCTAGTGGTTTGGTATTAGGGGGAGGCAATCAGCCCCAGCATTTT. As protein: CASGLVLGGGNQPQHF. This chain joins TRBV12-5 and TRBJ1-5; D is possibly TRBD1 (6 bases). Trimming removed 0 bases at V and 2 bases at J, with 11 bases between. This CDR3 is 16 amino acids long. Germline V gives CDR1 LGHNT, CDR2 FRNRAP.

V and J are TRBV10-1 and TRBJ2-7; 7 bases line up with TRBD2. CDR1 is WNHNN, CDR2 SYGVQD, per germline (reference sequence). The CDR3 length is 12 residues. Trimming removed 8 bases from V and 6 bases from J; junction bases left unmatched: 7. The CDR3 loop is CASADRGVEQYV. The CDR3 DNA is TGCGCCAGCGCCGATCGGGGGGTCGAGCAGTACGTC.

V is TRBV10-3 and J is TRBJ1-3; D gene unclear. The CDR3 runs 14 residues. Trimming took 6 bases from V and 0 from J, leaving 9 bases between them. Germline CDR1 reads ENHRY; CDR2 reads SYGVKD. DNA for the CDR3: TGTGCCATCAGGGCTGACAACTCTGGAAACACCATATATTTT. The encoded protein is CAIRADNSGNTIYF.

The DNA of the CDR3 is TGTGCCAGCAGTAAGACTAGCGGGAGTCTCTCCGAGCAGTACGTC. This codes for CASSKTSGSLSEQYV. The J gene is TRBJ2-7, the V gene TRBV6-1, with TRBD2 identical over 12 bases. Trimming cost V 5 bases and J 6 bases; bases outside gene matches: 8. CDR3 size: 15 residues. In germline, CDR1 is MNHNS, CDR2 SASEGT.

The chain recombines TRBV5-8 with TRBJ1-4; D is ambiguous. CDR3 length equals 18 residues. Germline V gene sequence: CDR1 SGHTS, CDR2 YDEGEE. V gave up 0 bases and J gave up 3 bases, with 18 bases separating them. CDR3 nucleotides: TGTGCCAGCAGCTTGGTAGTGGTTCTGCCCTACGCTAATGAAAAACTGTTTTTT. It is translated as CASSLVVVLPYANEKLFF.

V usage is TRBV27 and J usage is TRBJ1-2; 10 bases align to TRBD1. The J segment lost 6 bases and the V segment lost 5 bases, leaving 6 bases of the junction unmatched. Germline CDR1 and CDR2: MNHEY and SMNVEV (reference sequence). This CDR3 has 14 amino acids. CDR3 protein: CASSRTGGTNGYTF. As DNA, the CDR3 is TGTGCCAGCAGTCGGACAGGGGGAACGAATGGCTACACCTTC.

This clone appeared a few times. The chain has TRBV9 and TRBJ1-4, with D perhaps matching TRBD1 (5 bases). The CDR3 is 18 residues long. CDR1 is SGDLS and CDR2 is YYNGEE in the germline V gene. Trimming pared 3 bases from V and 0 bases from J, leaving 18 bases between. This CDR3 reads CASSAGGGGLTTNEKLFF. CDR3 DNA sequence: TGTGCCAGCAGCGCGGGTGGGGGGGGTCTCACAACTAATGAAAAACTGTTTTTT. Variable domain in full (rest from reference TRBV9 and TRBJ1-4): DSGVTQTPKHLITATGQRVTLRCSPRSGDLSVYWYQQSLDQGLQFLIQYYNGEERAKGNILERFSAQQFPDLHSELNLSSLELGDSALYFCASSAGGGGLTTNEKLFFGSGTQLSVL.

This clone appeared a few times. V usage is TRBV7-2 and J usage is TRBJ2-5, with a possible D match to TRBD2 (6 bases). The CDR3 runs 15 residues. Germline loops: CDR1 SGHTA, CDR2 FQGNSA. V was trimmed by 5 bases and J by 0 bases, leaving 13 bases between them. CDR3 nucleotides: TGTGCCAGCAGCCGGGACTTGACGAACCAAGAGACCCAGTACTTC. Its protein product is CASSRDLTNQETQYF.

J is TRBJ1-1 and V is TRBV6-1, with D unclear. This CDR3 spans 15 amino acids. Germline-derived CDR1 and CDR2 are MNHNS and SASEGT. V lost 8 bases to trimming and J lost 0 bases, with 16 bases between them. This CDR3 reads CASREGNGLNTEAFF. The CDR3 nucleotides are TGTGCCAGCCGGGAGGGTAACGGCCTGAACACTGAAGCTTTCTTT.

The genes are TRBV7-3 and TRBJ2-1; 7 bases align to TRBD2. The CDR3 runs 17 residues. Trimming at V came to 5 bases and at J to 0 bases, leaving 10 bases not matched to a gene. The germline gives CDR1 SGHTA, CDR2 FQGTGA. The CDR3 loop is CASSMLYGGSSYNEQFF. The CDR3 coding sequence is TGTGCCAGCAGCATGTTATACGGGGGGTCCTCCTACAATGAGCAGTTCTTC. The full variable domain, in which reference TRBV7-3 and TRBJ2-1 provide the parts outside the CDR3, is GAGVSQTPSNKVTEKGKYVELRCDPISGHTALYWYRQSLGQGPEFLIYFQGTGAADDSGLPNDRFFAVRPEGSVSTLKIQRTERGDSAVYLCASSMLYGGSSYNEQFFGPGTRLTVL.

This sequence joins TRBV19 and TRBJ1-6, with a tentative D call TRBD1 (5 bases). The CDR3 has 13 amino acids. Germline V gene sequence: CDR1 LNHDA, CDR2 SQIVND (reference sequence). Deletions cut 2 bases from V and 10 bases from J, with 9 bases between. The CDR3 DNA reads as TGTGCCAGTAGTATACCGGGGGGGTCACCCCTCCACTTT. Amino acid sequence: CASSIPGGSPLHF.

The sample holds a few counts of this clone. The chain combines TRBV28 with TRBJ2-7, with TRBD1 matching 8 bases. Unmatched junction bases numbered 8, after V lost 1 base and J lost 3 bases. Germline V gives CDR1 MDHEN, CDR2 SYDVKM. CDR3 size: 16 residues. The CDR3 bases are TGTGCCAGCAGTTTATTACCGGGACAGGCGATCTACGAGCAGTACTTC. It codes for CASSLLPGQAIYEQYF.

The chain couples TRBV7-8 to TRBJ1-1; TRBD1 matches 9 bases. Germline CDR1 reads SGHVS; CDR2 reads FQNEAQ. The CDR3 runs 14 residues. V shed 0 bases, J shed 5 bases, and the junction held 1 base outside the gene matches. The CDR3 DNA reads as TGTGCCAGCAGCTTAGCAGGACAGGGGACTGAAGCTTTCTTT. It translates to CASSLAGQGTEAFF. The full variable domain, with the rest looked up from reference TRBV7-8 and TRBJ1-1, is GAGVSQSPRYKVAKRGQDVALRCDPISGHVSLFWYQQALGQGPEFLTYFQNEAQLDKSGLPSDRFFAERPEGSVSTLKIQRTQQEDSAVYLCASSLAGQGTEAFFGQGTRLTVV.

This clone has a single count. The rearrangement uses TRBV6-1 and TRBJ2-4, with 7 bases lining up with TRBD1. This CDR3 contains 15 residues. V lost 6 bases, J lost 0 bases, and 5 bases stayed unmatched. Germline lookup yields CDR1 MNHNS and CDR2 SASEGT. The CDR3 loop is CASSRDSLAKNIQYF. CDR3 nucleotide sequence: TGTGCCAGCAGCCGGGACAGCTTAGCCAAAAACATTCAGTACTTC.

This clone was detected a few times. This sequence joins TRBV7-9 and TRBJ1-1, with TRBD1 matching 7 bases. The trim removed 5 bases at V and 1 base at J, leaving 7 bases unmatched. CDR3 length: 15 residues. Germline V CDR1 and CDR2: SEHNR, FQNEAQ (reference sequence). The CDR3 here is CASSPLDRTNTEAFF. CDR3 bases: TGTGCCAGCAGCCCTTTGGACAGGACGAACACTGAAGCTTTCTTT.

This clone was seen only once. The V call is TRBV29-1, the J call TRBJ2-5; 8 bases line up with TRBD1. CDR3 size: 13 residues. Germline V gene data show CDR1 as SQVTM and CDR2 as ANQGSEA. V trimming: 3 bases; J trimming: 4 bases; junction bases outside the gene matches: 4. DNA for the CDR3: TGCAGCGTTGAGGGGACAGGAGGAGAGACCCAGTACTTC. The encoded protein is CSVEGTGGETQYF. Full variable domain (rest looked up from reference TRBV29-1 and TRBJ2-5): SAVISQKPSRDICQRGTSLTIQCQVDSQVTMMFWYRQQPGQSLTLIATANQGSEATYESGFVIDKFPISRPNLTFSTLTVSNMSPEDSSIYLCSVEGTGGETQYFGPGTRLLVL.

The V call is TRBV6-5, the J call TRBJ1-2, with 7 bases identical to TRBD1. The CDR3 contains 15 residues. V shed 0 bases, J shed 3 bases, and the junction held 4 bases outside the gene matches. In germline, CDR1 is MNHEY, CDR2 SVGAGI. This CDR3 is CASSYSQGWDYGYTF. The CDR3 bases are TGTGCCAGCAGTTACTCACAGGGGTGGGACTATGGCTACACCTTC.

The J gene is TRBJ2-7, the V gene TRBV5-6; D not resolved. Germline V lookup: CDR1 SGHDT, CDR2 YYEEEE. V lost 4 bases, J lost 3 bases, and 11 bases lay in between. This CDR3 has 13 residues. This CDR3 is CASSHGWGYEQYV. The CDR3 region has the DNA TGTGCCAGCAGCCATGGCTGGGGCTACGAGCAGTACGTC.

The rearrangement links TRBV5-6 to TRBJ1-1; 12 bases are shared with TRBD1. The CDR3 spans 16 residues. The V gene's germline CDR1 is SGHDT and CDR2 YYEEEE. J was trimmed by 10 bases and V by 4 bases; bases with no gene match: 14. In DNA, the CDR3 is TGTGCCAGCAGCGTCGGGACAGGGGGCGCGGGTCTAGGAGCTTTCTTT. Protein: CASSVGTGGAGLGAFF. The full variable domain, completed using reference TRBV5-6 and TRBJ1-1, is DAGVTQSPTHLIKTRGQQVTLRCSPKSGHDTVSWYQQALGQGPQFIFQYYEEEERQRGNFPDRFSGHQFPNYSSELNVNALLLGDSALYLCASSVGTGGAGLGAFFGQGTRLTVV.

The chain links TRBV14 to TRBJ1-5; D gene uncertain. The CDR3 consists of 12 residues. The germline V gene has CDR1 SGHDN and CDR2 FVKESK. The germline V and J ends were trimmed by 6 bases and 6 bases, with 9 bases remaining between them. The CDR3, as DNA: TGTGCCAGCAGTCTAGGCGGTCAGCCCCAGCATTTT. This encodes CASSLGGQPQHF.

This clone was detected only a few times. The chain carries TRBV7-9 and TRBJ1-4; no clear D. Trimming cost V 1 base and J 3 bases, with 9 bases left between them. The germline CDR1 and CDR2 sequences are SEHNR and FQNEAQ (reference sequence). This CDR3 is 15 amino acids long. CDR3 sequence (DNA): TGTGCCAGCAGCTTAGTGGCGGTCTCTAATGAAAAACTGTTTTTT. Protein sequence: CASSLVAVSNEKLFF. The entire variable domain, with the rest obtained from reference TRBV7-9 and TRBJ1-4, is as follows: DTGVSQNPRHKITKRGQNVTFRCDPISEHNRLYWYRQTLGQGPEFLTYFQNEAQLEKSRLLSDRFSAERPKGSFSTLEIQRTEQGDSAMYLCASSLVAVSNEKLFFGSGTQLSVL.

The chain recombines TRBV27 with TRBJ2-2; maybe TRBD2 (5 bases). The CDR3 extends over 16 amino acids. The V gene's germline CDR1 is MNHEY and CDR2 SMNVEV (reference sequence). V lost 5 bases and J lost 2, with 15 bases in between. CDR3 protein: CASSRASGINTGELFF. CDR3 nucleotides: TGTGCCAGCAGTCGGGCTTCGGGAATTAACACCGGGGAGCTGTTTTTT.

The chain combines TRBV6-5 with TRBJ2-7; 7 positions match TRBD2. Trimming took 2 bases from V and 6 from J; bases not matched to a gene: 10. This CDR3 spans 15 amino acids. In germline, CDR1 is MNHEY, CDR2 SVGAGI. CDR3 sequence (DNA): TGTGCCAGCAGTTACGGGGGGATCCGGGAGGCCGAGCAGTACTTC. As protein: CASSYGGIREAEQYF.

The chain uses TRBV20-1 and TRBJ2-1; D is possibly TRBD2 (7 bases). Per the germline V gene, CDR1 is DFQATT and CDR2 is SNEGSKA (reference sequence). The CDR3 covers 11 residues. Trimming took 3 bases from V and 15 from J, leaving 15 bases between them. CDR3 bases: TGCAGTGCTAGCCCGGGGGGCCCTCGGTTCTTC. It is translated as CSASPGGPRFF.

V gene TRBV9 combines with J gene TRBJ2-3; D is unresolved. The CDR3 is 15 residues long. Germline lookup yields CDR1 SGDLS and CDR2 YYNGEE. Trimming removed 0 bases from V and 0 bases from J, with 8 bases in between. Here the CDR3 reads CASSVVAASTDTQYF. The CDR3 nucleotides are TGTGCCAGCAGCGTAGTCGCGGCTAGCACAGATACGCAGTATTTT.

The genes are TRBV18 and TRBJ2-7; TRBD1 matches 8 bases. The ends lost 4 bases at V and 3 bases at J; junction bases unmatched: 2. This CDR3 region has 13 residues. Looked up from germline, CDR1 is KGHSH and CDR2 is LQKENI. CDR3 sequence: CASSRGTGYEQYF. CDR3 nucleotides: TGTGCCAGCTCACGAGGGACAGGCTACGAGCAGTACTTC.